Presented here are 18 T cell receptor beta chains from one specimen sequenced in a study of response to subunit inactivated influenza vaccine. TCRdb recomputed calls from the RT-PCR reads with MiXCR, one row per CDR3 protein. The repertoire includes fewer than 700,000 distinct CDR3 sequences, over 10% of them detected once, and 10% to 15% sits in the top ten. This specimen was PBMCs from blood, taken 40 to 50 days after vaccination. These receptors all come from a man aged 45 to 65 who received an inactivated influenza vaccine.

The chain joins TRBV12-3 or TRBV12-4 to TRBJ2-4; 12 positions match TRBD1. The CDR3 is 15 residues long. Trimming at V came to 6 bases and at J to 6 bases, leaving 6 bases not matched to a gene. CDR3 bases: TGTGCCAGCAGCCGGGACAGGGGGCCGGGAAACATTCAGTACTTC. Translating gives CASSRDRGPGNIQYF.

This clonotype was seen many times. The rearrangement uses TRBV12-3 or TRBV12-4 and TRBJ1-2, with D perhaps TRBD1 (5 bases). V lost 1 base to trimming and J lost 8 bases, with 11 bases between them. The CDR3 totals 13 residues. The CDR3 sequence is CASSLDWGGGYTF. DNA for the CDR3: TGTGCCAGCAGTTTAGATTGGGGCGGCGGCTACACCTTC.

The rearrangement joins TRBV12-3 or TRBV12-4 to TRBJ1-2; D ambiguous. The CDR3 totals 13 residues. Trimming cost V 5 bases and J 2 bases, with 9 bases left between them. The CDR3 protein is CASSPDMNYGYTF. CDR3 nucleotides: TGTGCCAGCAGTCCCGACATGAACTATGGCTACACCTTC.

The V and J genes are TRBV6-1 and TRBJ2-7; tentative D call: TRBD2 (5 bases). The CDR3 is 12 residues long. In germline, CDR1 is MNHNS, CDR2 SASEGT. V was clipped by 3 bases and J by 7 bases, with 10 bases between them. The DNA of the CDR3 is TGTGCCAGCAGTGAGCGAGGGTGGGAGCAGTACTTC. This encodes CASSERGWEQYF.

In its sample, this clonotype was seen a few times. The chain combines TRBV19 with TRBJ1-1; no firm D call. The ends were cut back, 9 bases at V and 0 bases at J, with 20 bases in the middle. CDR1 and CDR2 from the germline V gene are LNHDA and SQIVND (reference sequence). The CDR3 has 16 amino acids. The CDR3 bases are TGTGCCAGCACGACAAAGCGTAATTCCGTGAACACTGAAGCTTTCTTT. Protein sequence: CASTTKRNSVNTEAFF. Drawing the rest from reference TRBV19 and TRBJ1-1, the complete variable domain is DGGITQSPKYLFRKEGQNVTLSCEQNLNHDAMYWYRQDPGQGLRLIYYSQIVNDFQKGDIAEGYSVSREKKESFPLTVTSAQKNPTAFYLCASTTKRNSVNTEAFFGQGTRLTVV.

The chain has TRBV9 and TRBJ1-2; maybe TRBD1 (6 bases). This CDR3 spans 14 amino acids. V was shortened by 0 bases and J by 7 bases, with 13 bases between the two germline ends. The germline CDR1 and CDR2 sequences are SGDLS and YYNGEE. The CDR3 loop reads CASSVAQGYGGYTF. CDR3 coding DNA: TGTGCCAGCAGCGTAGCACAGGGTTATGGTGGCTACACCTTC.

The chain employs TRBV24-1 and TRBJ2-3; D not resolved. V lost 9 bases to trimming and J lost 3 bases, with 15 bases between them. Germline V CDR1 and CDR2: KGHDR, SFDVKD. CDR3 size: 14 residues. The CDR3 DNA reads as TGTGCCACCTCAAAAAGGGTGCAGACAGATACGCAGTATTTT. Its translation is CATSKRVQTDTQYF.

The chain employs TRBV15 and TRBJ2-7, with D tentatively TRBD1 (5 bases). CDR1 is LNHNV, CDR2 YYDKDF, per germline (reference sequence). The CDR3 runs to 11 residues. Trimming took off 8 bases at V and 6 bases at J, with 11 bases between the two ends. This CDR3 is CATGIGVEQYF. CDR3 nucleotides: TGTGCCACCGGTATAGGGGTCGAGCAGTACTTC.

This clonotype was seen ten or more times. The CDR3 protein is CASSPSGGKRSSEQYF. As DNA, the CDR3 is TGTGCCAGCAGCCCCTCCGGGGGCAAGCGGTCCAGCGAGCAGTACTTC. The chain links TRBV7-9 to TRBJ2-7, with D perhaps given as TRBD1 or TRBD2 (6 bases each). V was pared by 5 bases and J by 6 bases, with 23 bases between. The CDR3 length is 16 residues. The germline CDR1 and CDR2 sequences are SEHNR and FQNEAQ (reference sequence).

This clonotype was detected ten times or more. The chain has TRBV12-3 or TRBV12-4 and TRBJ2-5; D is perhaps TRBD1 (5 bases). V gave up 1 base and J gave up 3 bases, with 6 bases separating them. The CDR3 is 13 amino acids. For the CDR3, the DNA is TGTGCCAGCAGTTTAGGACAGAAAGAGACCCAGTACTTC. This encodes CASSLGQKETQYF.

The gene calls are TRBV7-9 and TRBJ2-7; 9 bases map to TRBD1. This CDR3 spans 15 amino acids. With V trimmed by 5 bases and J by 5 bases, 10 bases remained unmatched. The germline gives CDR1 SEHNR, CDR2 FQNEAQ (reference sequence). Here the CDR3 reads CASSGQGTPVDEQYF. The CDR3 DNA is TGTGCCAGCAGCGGACAGGGGACGCCGGTAGACGAGCAGTACTTC.

The V and J genes are TRBV6-6 and TRBJ2-7, with D uncertain. This CDR3 region has 13 residues. The V gene lost 4 bases and the J gene lost 7 bases, with 14 bases spanning the gap. Per germline, CDR1 MNHNY and CDR2 SVGAGI (reference sequence). CDR3 protein: CASSSFKTEEQYF. The CDR3 DNA follows: TGTGCCAGCAGTTCCTTTAAAACGGAGGAGCAGTACTTC.

This sequence joins TRBV7-9 and TRBJ2-5; the match to TRBD2 covers 7 bases. This CDR3 spans 14 amino acids. After removal of 6 bases from V and 5 bases from J, the junction contained 9 bases not matched to a gene. CDR1 is SEHNR, CDR2 FQNEAQ, per germline (reference sequence). In DNA form, the CDR3 reads TGTGCCAGCAGGGGGAGGGAGGCAGGCGAGACCCAGTACTTC. Translation: CASRGREAGETQYF. The whole variable domain, filled in from reference TRBV7-9 and TRBJ2-5, reads DTGVSQNPRHKITKRGQNVTFRCDPISEHNRLYWYRQTLGQGPEFLTYFQNEAQLEKSRLLSDRFSAERPKGSFSTLEIQRTEQGDSAMYLCASRGREAGETQYFGPGTRLLVL.

This clonotype was seen many times. This sequence joins TRBV7-9 and TRBJ2-3; no firm D call. Germline V gene sequence: CDR1 SEHNR, CDR2 FQNEAQ (reference sequence). V lost 2 bases and J 0 bases, leaving 6 bases between the germline ends. The CDR3 totals 14 residues. In nucleotides, the CDR3 is TGTGCCAGCAGCTTAACCGGAAGCACAGATACGCAGTATTTT. Its protein product is CASSLTGSTDTQYF. The variable domain in full, completed from reference TRBV7-9 and TRBJ2-3, reads DTGVSQNPRHKITKRGQNVTFRCDPISEHNRLYWYRQTLGQGPEFLTYFQNEAQLEKSRLLSDRFSAERPKGSFSTLEIQRTEQGDSAMYLCASSLTGSTDTQYFGPGTRLTVL.

In this sample, this clonotype turned up a few times. This chain uses TRBV6-2 or TRBV6-3 with TRBJ2-7; TRBD2 matches 7 bases. Germline V gene lookup returns CDR1 MNHEY and CDR2 SVGEGT. The CDR3 has 19 residues. V lost 0 bases, J lost 0 bases, and 14 bases stayed unmatched. Here the CDR3 DNA reads TGTGCCAGCAGTTACTCGTGGACTAGTTGGTTGCAGAGCTCCTACGAGCAGTACTTC. Translated, it gives CASSYSWTSWLQSSYEQYF.

The chain carries TRBV5-4 and TRBJ2-2; D gene ambiguous. The CDR3 runs 14 residues. The germline V gene has CDR1 SGHNT and CDR2 YYREEE (reference sequence). Trimming took 4 bases from V and 3 from J, leaving 10 bases between them. CDR3: CASSRGADTGELFF. DNA for the CDR3: TGTGCCAGCAGCCGTGGCGCAGACACCGGGGAGCTGTTTTTT.

This clonotype showed up just a few times. The chain has TRBV20-1 and TRBJ1-1, with unresolved D. Trimming shortened V by 6 bases and J by 0 bases, and 8 bases separated the two germline ends. CDR3 length: 12 residues. The germline gives CDR1 DFQATT, CDR2 SNEGSKA (reference sequence). The CDR3 here is CSAKRMNTEAFF. CDR3 nucleotides: TGCAGTGCCAAACGAATGAACACTGAAGCTTTCTTT.

This chain joins TRBV15 and TRBJ2-7, with a weak D call TRBD2 (5 bases). The CDR3 spans 15 residues. CDR1 is LNHNV and CDR2 is YYDKDF in the germline V gene (reference sequence). V was pared by 0 bases and J by 2 bases, with 11 bases between. CDR3 in DNA: TGTGCCACCAGCAGAGATCCGGGAAACACCTACGAGCAGTACTTC. Translated: CATSRDPGNTYEQYF.